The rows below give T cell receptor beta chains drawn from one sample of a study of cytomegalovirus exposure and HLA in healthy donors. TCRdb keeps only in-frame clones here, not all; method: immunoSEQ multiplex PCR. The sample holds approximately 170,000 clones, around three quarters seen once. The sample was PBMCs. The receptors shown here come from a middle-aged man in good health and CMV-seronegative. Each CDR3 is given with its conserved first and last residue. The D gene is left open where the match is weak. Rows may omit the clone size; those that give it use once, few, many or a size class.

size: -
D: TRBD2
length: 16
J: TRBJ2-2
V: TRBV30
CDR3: CAWRAPGLAGAGELFF
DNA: TGTGCCTGGAGAGCCCCGGGACTAGCGGGAGCCGGGGAGCTGTTTTTT

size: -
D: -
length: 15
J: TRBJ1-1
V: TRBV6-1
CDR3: CASSESGGRGFAAFF
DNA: TGTGCCAGCAGTGAAAGCGGAGGCAGAGGGTTTGCAGCTTTCTTT

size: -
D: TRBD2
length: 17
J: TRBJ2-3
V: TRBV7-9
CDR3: CASSALAGATSTDTQYF
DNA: TGTGCCAGCAGCGCCCTAGCGGGAGCCACGAGCACAGATACGCAGTATTTT

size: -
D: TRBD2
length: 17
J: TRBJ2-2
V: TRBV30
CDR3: CAWSRRVAGGRTGELFF
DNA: TGTGCCTGGAGTCGGCGGGTAGCGGGAGGGCGTACCGGGGAGCTGTTTTTT

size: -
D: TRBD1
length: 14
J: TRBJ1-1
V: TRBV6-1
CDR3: CAISLAQGGTEAFF
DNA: TGTGCCATTAGTTTAGCACAGGGGGGCACTGAAGCTTTCTTT

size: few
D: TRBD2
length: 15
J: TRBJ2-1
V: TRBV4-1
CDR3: CASSPGRGGYNEQFF
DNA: TGCGCCAGCAGCCCTGGGCGCGGGGGGTACAATGAGCAGTTCTTC

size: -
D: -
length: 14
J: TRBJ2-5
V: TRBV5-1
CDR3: CASSLASGGETQYF
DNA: TGCGCCAGCAGCTTGGCTTCCGGGGGTGAGACCCAGTACTTC

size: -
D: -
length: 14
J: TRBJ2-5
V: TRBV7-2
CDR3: CASSLVGRGETQYF
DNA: TGTGCCAGCAGCTTAGTGGGTAGGGGGGAGACCCAGTACTTC

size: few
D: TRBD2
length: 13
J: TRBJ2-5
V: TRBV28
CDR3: CASRGLAGETQYF
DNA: TGTGCCAGCCGAGGACTAGCGGGAGAGACCCAGTACTTC

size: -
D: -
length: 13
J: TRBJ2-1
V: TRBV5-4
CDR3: CASSPLLGGEQFF
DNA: TGTGCCAGCAGCCCTCTACTAGGAGGCGAGCAGTTCTTC

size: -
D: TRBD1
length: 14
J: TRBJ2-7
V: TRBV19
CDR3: CASSMGQRSYEQYF
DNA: TGTGCCAGTAGTATGGGACAGCGCTCCTACGAGCAGTACTTC

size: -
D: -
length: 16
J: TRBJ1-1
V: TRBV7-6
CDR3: CASSSPVRGGGTEAFF
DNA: TGTGCCAGCAGCTCCCCCGTGAGGGGAGGAGGCACTGAAGCTTTCTTT